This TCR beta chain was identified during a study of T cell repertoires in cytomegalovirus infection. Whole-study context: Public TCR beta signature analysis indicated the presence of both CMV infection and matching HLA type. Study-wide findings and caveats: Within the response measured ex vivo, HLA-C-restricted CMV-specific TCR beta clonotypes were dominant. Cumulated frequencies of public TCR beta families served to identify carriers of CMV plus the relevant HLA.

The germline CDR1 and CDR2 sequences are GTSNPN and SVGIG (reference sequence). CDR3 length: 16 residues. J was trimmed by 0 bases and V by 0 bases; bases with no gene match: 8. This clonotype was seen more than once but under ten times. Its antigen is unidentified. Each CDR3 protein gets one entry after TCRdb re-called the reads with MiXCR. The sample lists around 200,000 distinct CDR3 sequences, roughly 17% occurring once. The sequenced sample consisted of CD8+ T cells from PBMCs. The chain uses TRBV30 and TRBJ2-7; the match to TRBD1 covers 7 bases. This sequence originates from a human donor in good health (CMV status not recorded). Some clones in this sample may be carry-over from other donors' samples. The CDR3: CAWSVSGQPSSYEQYF. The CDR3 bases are TGTGCCTGGAGTGTATCGGGACAGCCAAGCTCCTACGAGCAGTACTTC.